These T cell receptor beta chains were read from a single sample in a study of technical replicates of blood from several donors. The table came from immunoSEQ multiplex PCR; TCRdb's copy has only in-frame clones and leaves some out. The sample records tens of thousands of clones, approximately 98% being singletons. Sequencing input: T cells isolated from PBMCs. Receptors were obtained from a human donor in good health. Both conserved end residues are part of each CDR3. D genes are given only for firm matches. A clone size is listed for some rows: how often the clone was seen (once, few, many), or a class if it is expanded.

D gene	V gene	clone size	J gene	CDR3 protein	CDR3 DNA
TRBD1	TRBV27	-	TRBJ2-7	CASRKIQGNLHYEQYF	TGTGCCAGCAGGAAGATACAGGGGAATCTCCACTACGAGCAGTACTTC
-	TRBV5-1	once	TRBJ2-5	CASSLDRPQETQYF	TGCGCCAGCAGCTTGGACAGGCCCCAAGAGACCCAGTACTTC
-	TRBV10-3	-	TRBJ2-2	CAISSPPDRNTGELFF	TGTGCCATCAGTAGCCCCCCGGACAGGAACACCGGGGAGCTGTTTTTT
TRBD2	TRBV30	-	TRBJ2-3	CAWVSGRARTDTQYF	TGTGCCTGGGTAAGCGGGAGGGCCAGGACAGATACGCAGTATTTT
TRBD1	TRBV5-4	-	TRBJ1-2	CASSIPGQGSGYTF	TGTGCCAGCAGCATACCGGGACAGGGATCTGGCTACACCTTC
-	TRBV9	-	TRBJ1-1	CASSVASGSGTEAFF	TGTGCCAGCAGCGTAGCTTCAGGGTCGGGCACTGAAGCTTTCTTT
-	TRBV30	-	TRBJ2-1	CAGSLYNEQFF	TGTGCCGGGAGTCTCTACAATGAGCAGTTCTTC
TRBD2	TRBV14	-	TRBJ2-3	CASSPSGFRTDTQYF	TGTGCCAGCAGCCCTAGCGGTTTCCGCACAGATACGCAGTATTTT
TRBD1	TRBV27	-	TRBJ1-3	CASSWVAGGDTIYF	TGTGCCAGCAGTTGGGTTGCAGGGGGAGACACCATATATTTT
TRBD2	TRBV5-1	-	TRBJ2-7	CASSIGLAESLYEQYF	TGCGCCAGCAGCATAGGACTAGCGGAATCCCTCTACGAGCAGTACTTC
-	TRBV28	-	TRBJ2-7	CASGSLPFSYSYEQYF	TGTGCCAGCGGTTCACTTCCATTCTCTTACTCCTACGAGCAGTACTTC
TRBD1	TRBV9	-	TRBJ1-3	CASSFGTGNSGNTIYF	TGTGCCAGCAGCTTTGGGACAGGGAACTCTGGAAACACCATATATTTT
-	TRBV9	-	TRBJ2-5	CASSRVQETQYF	TGTGCCAGCAGTCGAGTTCAAGAGACCCAGTACTTC
TRBD2	TRBV30	-	TRBJ2-7	CALSVGTSTYEQYF	TGTGCCTTGTCAGTAGGGACTAGCACTTACGAGCAGTACTTC
-	TRBV19	-	TRBJ1-2	CASSTYVDNYGGYTF	TGTGCCAGTAGTACCTACGTAGACAATTACGGTGGCTACACCTTC
-	TRBV7-7	-	TRBJ2-1	CASSLDRPGEQFF	TGTGCTAGCAGCTTGGACAGACCGGGGGAGCAGTTCTTC
-	TRBV5-4	-	TRBJ1-1	CASSLRGNTEAFF	TGTGCCAGCAGCTTGAGGGGAAACACTGAAGCTTTCTTT
TRBD2	TRBV2	-	TRBJ2-7	CASSLLAGVGYEQYF	TGTGCCAGCAGTTTACTAGCGGGAGTTGGCTACGAGCAGTACTTC
TRBD1	TRBV28	-	TRBJ1-5	CATLRTGPLNQPQHF	TGTGCCACCTTACGGACAGGGCCCTTGAATCAGCCCCAGCATTTT
-	TRBV19	once	TRBJ2-6	CASSIAGNGANVLTF	TGTGCCAGTAGTATAGCGGGGAATGGGGCCAACGTCCTGACTTTC
TRBD1	TRBV6-5	-	TRBJ1-1	CASSLQGEYTEAFF	TGTGCCAGCAGTTTACAGGGGGAGTACACTGAAGCTTTCTTT
-	TRBV27	-	TRBJ2-1	CASTFSGTYNEQFF	TGTGCCAGCACCTTCTCGGGAACTTACAATGAGCAGTTCTTC
-	TRBV7-3	-	TRBJ2-3	CASSAGHTQYF	TGTGCCAGCAGCGCTGGCCATACGCAGTATTTT
TRBD1	TRBV7-6	-	TRBJ2-2	CASSPIQGAKLFF	TGTGCCAGCAGCCCTATCCAGGGGGCTAAGCTGTTTTTT
TRBD1	TRBV6-6	-	TRBJ1-1	CASSPGTGVTEAFF	TGTGCCAGCAGTCCCGGGACAGGGGTAACTGAAGCTTTCTTT
-	TRBV7-2	-	TRBJ2-3	CASSLPTDSLTDTQYF	TGTGCCAGCAGCTTACCCACGGACTCCCTCACAGATACGCAGTATTTT
TRBD2	TRBV27	-	TRBJ2-7	CASSFSGGDAPPYEQYF	TGTGCCAGCAGTTTCTCCGGGGGGGATGCCCCCCCCTACGAGCAGTACTTC
-	TRBV19	-	TRBJ2-7	CASSGQGAGYYEQYF	TGTGCCAGTAGTGGCCAGGGAGCGGGCTACTACGAGCAGTACTTC
TRBD1	TRBV27	-	TRBJ2-7	CASSFSTGEASYEQYF	TGTGCCAGCAGTTTTTCGACAGGGGAAGCCTCCTACGAGCAGTACTTC
TRBD1	TRBV18	-	TRBJ1-4	CASSGYRDRDAKLFF	TGTGCCAGCTCAGGGTACCGGGACAGGGATGCAAAACTGTTTTTT
-	TRBV7-9	-	TRBJ1-1	CASSFLQREAFF	TGTGCCAGCAGCTTCCTTCAGAGGGAGGCTTTCTTT
TRBD2	TRBV28	-	TRBJ2-7	CASSALAGPSYEQYF	TGTGCCAGCAGTGCCCTAGCGGGACCCTCCTACGAGCAGTACTTC
TRBD2	TRBV5-1	-	TRBJ2-3	CASSIAGGPTDTQYF	TGCGCCAGCAGCATAGCGGGAGGGCCCACAGATACGCAGTATTTT
TRBD1	TRBV2	once	TRBJ1-2	CAGGQGIGYTF	TGTGCCGGCGGACAGGGGATAGGCTACACCTTC
-	TRBV7-8	once	TRBJ2-1	CASSLSLNEQFF	TGTGCCAGCAGCTTATCCCTCAATGAGCAGTTCTTC
TRBD2	TRBV28	-	TRBJ2-7	CASSLAGGNPEQYF	TGTGCCAGCAGTCTAGCGGGAGGAAACCCCGAGCAGTACTTC
-	TRBV7-9	-	TRBJ2-7	CASSLLGDEQYF	TGTGCCAGCAGCTTACTAGGGGACGAGCAGTACTTC
TRBD1	TRBV7-3	once	TRBJ2-7	CASSSGTARDEQYF	TGTGCCAGCAGCTCCGGGACAGCTAGGGACGAGCAGTACTTC
-	TRBV27	-	TRBJ1-1	CASSLGLNTEAFF	TGTGCCAGCAGTTTGGGGCTGAACACTGAAGCTTTCTTT
TRBD2	TRBV4-2	-	TRBJ2-7	CASSGLAVSSYEQYF	TGTGCCAGCAGCGGGCTAGCGGTCAGCTCCTACGAGCAGTACTTC